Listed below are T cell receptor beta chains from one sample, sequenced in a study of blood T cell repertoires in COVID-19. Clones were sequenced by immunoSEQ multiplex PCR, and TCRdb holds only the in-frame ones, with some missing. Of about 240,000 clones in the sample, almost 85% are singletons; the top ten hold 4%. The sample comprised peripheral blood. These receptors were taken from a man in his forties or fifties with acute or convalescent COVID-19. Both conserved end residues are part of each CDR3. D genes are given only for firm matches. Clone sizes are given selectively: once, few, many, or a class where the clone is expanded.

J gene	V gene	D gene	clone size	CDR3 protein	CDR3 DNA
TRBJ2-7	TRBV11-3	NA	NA	CASSGDVRVEQYF	TGTGCCAGCAGCGGCGACGTTCGGGTCGAGCAGTACTTC
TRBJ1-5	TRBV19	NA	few	CASSIEGRAYNQPQHF	TGTGCCAGTAGTATCGAAGGCAGGGCCTACAATCAGCCCCAGCATTTT
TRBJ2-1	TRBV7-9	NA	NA	CASSLVRYNEQFF	TGTGCCAGCAGCTTAGTTAGATACAATGAGCAGTTCTTC
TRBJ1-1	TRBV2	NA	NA	CASKTGTGFTEAFF	TGTGCCAGCAAAACGGGAACTGGGTTCACTGAAGCTTTCTTT
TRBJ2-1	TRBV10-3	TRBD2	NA	CAIRGGNYNEQFF	TGTGCCATCCGGGGGGGAAACTACAATGAGCAGTTCTTC
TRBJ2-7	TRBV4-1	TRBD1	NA	CASSQGVDRDSYEQYF	TGCGCCAGCAGCCAAGGTGTCGACAGGGACTCCTACGAGCAGTACTTC
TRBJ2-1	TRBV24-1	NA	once	CATSRHGDINNEQFF	TGTGCCACCAGCCGTCACGGGGACATCAACAATGAGCAGTTCTTC
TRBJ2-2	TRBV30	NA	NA	CARSNSQGTGELFF	TGTGCCCGATCCAACAGCCAAGGCACCGGGGAGCTGTTTTTT
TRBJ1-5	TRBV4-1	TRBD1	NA	CASSQAFRDRGSGEHF	TGCGCCAGCAGCCAAGCCTTTCGGGACAGGGGGAGTGGGGAGCATTTT
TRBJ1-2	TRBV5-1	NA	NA	CASSLGQPNYGYTF	TGCGCCAGCAGCTTGGGACAGCCCAACTATGGCTACACCTTC
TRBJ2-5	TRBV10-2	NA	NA	CASSESQVGTQYF	TGCGCCAGCAGTGAGTCGCAGGTGGGGACCCAGTACTTC
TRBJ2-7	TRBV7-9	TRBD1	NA	CASSSGDRNPYEQYF	TGTGCCAGCAGCTCCGGGGACAGGAATCCCTACGAGCAGTACTTC
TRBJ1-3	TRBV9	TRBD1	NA	CASSSMTGGSGNTIYF	TGTGCCAGCAGCTCAATGACAGGGGGTTCCGGAAACACCATATATTTT
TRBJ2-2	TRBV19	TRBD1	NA	CASSRGQGAITGELFF	TGTGCCAGTAGTAGGGGACAGGGGGCAATCACCGGGGAGCTGTTTTTT
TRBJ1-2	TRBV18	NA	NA	CASSPPARVDGYTF	TGTGCCAGCTCACCACCAGCACGGGTTGATGGCTACACCTTC
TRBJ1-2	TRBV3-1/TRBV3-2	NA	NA	CASSLPRVQGYTF	TGTGCCAGCAGCCTACCACGGGTGCAGGGCTACACCTTC
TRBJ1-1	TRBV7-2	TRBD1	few	CASSLVGQTGGLATEAFF	TGTGCCAGCAGCTTAGTCGGGCAGACAGGGGGTCTGGCCACTGAAGCTTTCTTT
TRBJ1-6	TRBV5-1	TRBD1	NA	CASSTRDSQIHNSPLHF	TGCGCCAGCAGCACTCGGGACAGCCAGATTCATAATTCACCCCTCCACTTT
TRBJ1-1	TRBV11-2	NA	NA	CASSLVRGNTEAFF	TGTGCCAGCAGCTTAGTTAGGGGGAACACTGAAGCTTTCTTT
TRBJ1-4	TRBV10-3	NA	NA	CATLQGANEKLFF	TGTGCCACACTCCAGGGTGCTAATGAAAAACTGTTTTTT
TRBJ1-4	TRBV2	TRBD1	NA	CASSTGQGQEKLFF	TGTGCCAGCAGTACTGGACAGGGTCAAGAAAAACTGTTTTTT
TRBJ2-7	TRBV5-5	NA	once	CASSLARGEYEQYF	TGTGCCAGCAGCTTGGCCAGGGGGGAATACGAGCAGTACTTC
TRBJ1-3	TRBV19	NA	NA	CASTGWGGTGNTIYF	TGTGCCAGTACCGGATGGGGGGGGACTGGAAACACCATATATTTT
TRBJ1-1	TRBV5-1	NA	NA	CASTEGNMNTEAFF	TGCGCCAGCACGGAGGGAAACATGAACACTGAAGCTTTCTTT